What follows is one T cell receptor beta chain and its context. This entry belongs to a study of blood T cells in healthy people across ages. Next came a second PCR, run for roughly 7 to 12 cycles, which used a sample-barcoded 5' primer along with a J-beta primer mix. Via MiXCR, TCRdb re-called the 5' RACE reads, giving one row per CDR3 protein. The sample lists more than 600,000 distinct CDR3 sequences, roughly 25% occurring once. The CDR3 covers 14 residues. CDR1 is SGHRS and CDR2 is YFSETQ in the germline V gene. V gave up 2 bases and J gave up 5 bases, with 11 bases separating them. This same sample was also taken into another study, of T cells of mothers and their children. That report notes: For cDNA synthesis, the complete extracted RNA was used (about 1.4 ug per 15 ul). Compared with unrelated pairs, related mother-child pairs had slightly higher, non-significant overlap. The analysis detected no persistent microchimeric T cell clones.

The sequenced sample consisted of blood. This TCR was sampled from a boy aged 10-17 years in good health. The chain couples TRBV5-1 to TRBJ2-1; D is possibly TRBD1 or TRBD2 (5 bases each). The DNA of the CDR3 is TGCGCCAGCAGCTTCGGGACGGAGGACAATGAGCAGTTCTTC. Residues: CASSFGTEDNEQFF.